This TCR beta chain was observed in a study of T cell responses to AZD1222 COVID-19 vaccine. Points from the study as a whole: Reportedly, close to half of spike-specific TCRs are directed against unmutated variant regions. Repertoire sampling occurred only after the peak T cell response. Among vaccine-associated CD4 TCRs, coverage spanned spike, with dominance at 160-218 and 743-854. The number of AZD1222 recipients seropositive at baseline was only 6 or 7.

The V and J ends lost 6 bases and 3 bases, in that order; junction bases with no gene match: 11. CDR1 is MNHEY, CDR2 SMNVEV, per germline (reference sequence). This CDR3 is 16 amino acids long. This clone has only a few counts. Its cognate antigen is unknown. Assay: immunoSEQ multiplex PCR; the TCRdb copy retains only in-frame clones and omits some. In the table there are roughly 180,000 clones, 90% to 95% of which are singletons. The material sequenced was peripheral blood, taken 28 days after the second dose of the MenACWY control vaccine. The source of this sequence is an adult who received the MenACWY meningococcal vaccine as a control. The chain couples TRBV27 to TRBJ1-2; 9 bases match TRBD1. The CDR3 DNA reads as TGTGCCAGCAGAAGGACAGGGGCTGGAGTAGACTATGGCTACACCTTC. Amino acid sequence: CASRRTGAGVDYGYTF.